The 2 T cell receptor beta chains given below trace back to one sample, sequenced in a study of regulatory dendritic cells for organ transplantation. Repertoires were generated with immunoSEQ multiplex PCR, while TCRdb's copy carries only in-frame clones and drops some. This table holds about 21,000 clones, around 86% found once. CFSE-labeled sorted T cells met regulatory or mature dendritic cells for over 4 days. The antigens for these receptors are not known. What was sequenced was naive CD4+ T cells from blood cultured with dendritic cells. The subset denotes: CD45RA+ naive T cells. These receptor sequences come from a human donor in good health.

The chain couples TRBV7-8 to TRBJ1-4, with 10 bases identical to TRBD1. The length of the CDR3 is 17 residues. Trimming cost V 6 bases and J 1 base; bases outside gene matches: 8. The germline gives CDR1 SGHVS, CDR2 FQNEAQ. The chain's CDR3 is CASRTGTGELTNEKLFF. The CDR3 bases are TGTGCCAGCAGGACAGGGACAGGGGAACTAACTAATGAAAAACTGTTTTTT.

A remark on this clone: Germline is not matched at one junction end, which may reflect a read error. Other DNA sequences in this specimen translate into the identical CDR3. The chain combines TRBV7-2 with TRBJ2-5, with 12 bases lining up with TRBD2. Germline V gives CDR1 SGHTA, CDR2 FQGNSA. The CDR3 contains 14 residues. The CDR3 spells CASSLAGGGETQYF. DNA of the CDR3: TGTGCCAGCAGCCTAGCGGGAGGGGGGGAGACCCAGTACTTC.